The 27 T cell receptor beta chains reported below all come from one sample, sequenced in a study of response to subunit inactivated influenza vaccine. TCRdb reanalysed the RT-PCR reads using MiXCR and keeps one entry per CDR3 protein. The table includes more than 450,000 distinct CDR3 sequences, around 10% detected once. This sample also appeared in a second study, on T cells expressing NK-cell markers. From that second work: Libraries used 5'RACE template switching adding universal primer site and UMIs.

The sample in question was PBMCs from blood, obtained on the day of vaccination. The receptor source for this set is a man aged 45-60 years who received an inactivated influenza vaccine.

This clonotype was recorded a few times. The V call is TRBV24-1, the J call TRBJ2-1; TRBD1 might be the D (6 bases). From germline, CDR1 is KGHDR and CDR2 SFDVKD. CDR3 length: 13 residues. Trimming shortened V by 2 bases and J by 7 bases, and 8 bases separated the two germline ends. CDR3 region: CATSDWDTNEQFF. The CDR3 bases are TGTGCCACCAGTGATTGGGACACAAATGAGCAGTTCTTC.

This clonotype was detected a few times. The gene calls are TRBV7-8 and TRBJ2-1, with D tentatively TRBD2 (6 bases). The CDR3 contains 16 residues. Germline loops: CDR1 SGHVS, CDR2 FQNEAQ. The V end was cut by 1 base, the J end by 5 bases, with 15 bases between. This CDR3 is CASSLVEGALHNEQFF. CDR3 bases: TGTGCCAGCAGCTTAGTGGAGGGAGCCCTGCACAATGAGCAGTTCTTC.

The V call is TRBV5-1, the J call TRBJ1-2; D may be TRBD1 (5 bases). V was pared by 0 bases and J by 8 bases, with 14 bases between. The germline V gene encodes CDR1 SGHRS and CDR2 YFSETQ. The CDR3 is 14 amino acids. The CDR3 nucleotides read TGCGCCAGCAGCTTGGGGGGCAGGGAAGACGGCTACACCTTC. This gives the protein CASSLGGREDGYTF.

This clonotype was recorded many times. The V call is TRBV5-1, the J call TRBJ2-1; TRBD2 matches at 7 bases. The length of the CDR3 is 16 residues. Germline V gene lookup returns CDR1 SGHRS and CDR2 YFSETQ. J gave up 7 bases and V 0 bases, and 10 bases lay outside the gene matches. Here the CDR3 DNA reads TGCGCCAGCAGCTTGGCCGGTCGCGGGAGACTGAATGAGCAGTTCTTC. This codes for CASSLAGRGRLNEQFF. The full variable domain, rest sourced from reference TRBV5-1 and TRBJ2-1, is KAGVTQTPRYLIKTRGQQVTLSCSPISGHRSVSWYQQTPGQGLQFLFEYFSETQRNKGNFPGRFSGRQFSNSRSEMNVSTLELGDSALYLCASSLAGRGRLNEQFFGPGTRLTVL.

This clonotype was detected only a few times. The chain couples TRBV3-1 to TRBJ1-4, with D perhaps matching TRBD1 (5 bases). This CDR3 contains 14 residues. CDR1 is LGHDT, CDR2 YNNKEL, per germline (reference sequence). V gave up 2 bases and J gave up 7 bases, with 11 bases separating them. The CDR3 protein is CASSQRGDGEKLFF. CDR3 nucleotide sequence: TGTGCCAGCAGCCAAAGGGGTGATGGTGAAAAACTGTTTTTT.

This clonotype has only a few counts. The rearrangement joins TRBV6-5 to TRBJ2-7, with D possibly being TRBD2 (5 bases). The CDR3 spans 11 residues. Germline CDR1 MNHEY, CDR2 SVGAGI. V lost 7 bases and J 3 bases, leaving 7 bases between the germline ends. The CDR3 DNA reads TGTGCCAGCATTCGGGGCTACGAGCAGTACTTC. It encodes CASIRGYEQYF.

This clonotype was counted at least ten times. J is TRBJ2-7 and V is TRBV5-1, with 11 bases that match TRBD1. The ends lost 3 bases at V and 1 base at J; junction bases unmatched: 3. Per germline, CDR1 SGHRS and CDR2 YFSETQ. This CDR3 comprises 15 residues. CDR3 bases: TGCGCCAGCAGCTGGACAGGGGGCGCATCCTACGAGCAGTACTTC. Encoded protein: CASSWTGGASYEQYF.

This chain connects TRBV20-1 to TRBJ2-1, with 11 positions matching TRBD2. Trimming took 1 base from V and 5 from J; bases not matched to a gene: 4. Per germline, CDR1 DFQATT and CDR2 SNEGSKA (reference sequence). There are 15 residues in the CDR3. The CDR3 loop is CSARGLAGWNNEQFF. The CDR3 DNA follows: TGCAGTGCTAGAGGACTAGCGGGGTGGAACAATGAGCAGTTCTTC.

The V gene is TRBV6-5, the J gene TRBJ2-7; either TRBD1 or TRBD2 may supply D (5 bases each). CDR3 size: 14 residues. V was shortened by 0 bases and J by 6 bases, with 12 bases between the two germline ends. Germline V gene data show CDR1 as MNHEY and CDR2 as SVGAGI. This CDR3 is CASSYSDRGLEQYF. CDR3 bases: TGTGCCAGCAGTTACTCCGACAGAGGACTCGAGCAGTACTTC.

V gene TRBV4-2 combines with J gene TRBJ2-2; perhaps TRBD2 as D (6 bases). With 0 bases removed from V and 6 bases from J, the gap between germline ends came to 11 bases. The CDR3 consists of 15 residues. Germline V gene lookup returns CDR1 LGHNA and CDR2 YNFKEQ. The CDR3 loop reads CASSQEWRRAGELFF. CDR3 DNA sequence: TGTGCCAGCAGCCAAGAGTGGAGGAGGGCCGGGGAGCTGTTTTTT.

This clonotype has a count of ten or more. CDR3 loop: CASSVPGPGPGGQYF. In DNA, the CDR3 is TGTGCCAGCAGCGTACCGGGACCTGGACCCGGTGGCCAGTACTTC. The V and J genes are TRBV5-6 and TRBJ2-5; D could derive from TRBD1 or TRBD2 (5 bases each). In germline, CDR1 is SGHDT, CDR2 YYEEEE. V shed 4 bases and J shed 10 bases, with 23 bases lying between them. The CDR3 contains 15 residues.

This clonotype has a count of ten or more. V usage is TRBV7-2 and J usage is TRBJ1-1, with D hard to call. CDR1 SGHTA and CDR2 FQGNSA come from the germline V gene. The CDR3 spans 13 residues. V lost 1 base and J lost 5, with 8 bases in between. This chain's CDR3 is CASSLGYGTEAFF. The CDR3 nucleotides are TGTGCCAGCAGCTTAGGTTATGGAACTGAAGCTTTCTTT.

The chain couples TRBV20-1 to TRBJ2-3, with 10 positions matching TRBD1. The CDR3 is 14 amino acids. With V trimmed by 5 bases and J by 4 bases, 6 bases remained unmatched. The germline gives CDR1 DFQATT, CDR2 SNEGSKA (reference sequence). For the CDR3, the DNA is TGCAGTGCTTTTCGACAGGGGGCGTCAGATACGCAGTATTTT. It encodes CSAFRQGASDTQYF.

This clonotype was found a few times. The genes are TRBV29-1 and TRBJ2-2; 8 bases line up with TRBD1. The CDR3 has 14 residues. CDR1 is SQVTM, CDR2 ANQGSEA, per germline. The V gene end was trimmed by 3 bases and the J gene end by 8 bases; junction bases not matched to a gene: 8. The CDR3 nucleotides read TGCAGCGTTGAGAGGACAGGGTGGGTTGGGGAGCTGTTTTTT. Protein sequence: CSVERTGWVGELFF.

V gene TRBV10-3 combines with J gene TRBJ2-7; the match to TRBD2 covers 10 bases. Germline assignment: CDR1 ENHRY and CDR2 SYGVKD. The CDR3 extends over 12 amino acids. J lost 3 bases, V lost 11 bases, and 4 bases had no gene match. In nucleotides, the CDR3 is TGTGCCCCCTGGACTAGCGGCTACGAGCAGTACTTC. Protein product: CAPWTSGYEQYF.

This clonotype was observed a few times. The rearrangement uses TRBV29-1 and TRBJ2-2; maybe TRBD1 (5 bases). V lost 0 bases to trimming and J lost 5 bases, with 13 bases between them. Germline CDR1 SQVTM, CDR2 ANQGSEA. The CDR3 has 15 residues. CDR3 sequence: CSVEDLSGRTGELFF. CDR3 nucleotide sequence: TGCAGCGTTGAAGATCTTTCAGGGCGTACCGGGGAGCTGTTTTTT.

Only a few counts were recorded for this clonotype. J is TRBJ2-2 and V is TRBV12-3 or TRBV12-4; D possibly corresponds to TRBD1 (5 bases). Trimming stripped 3 bases from V and 3 bases from J, with 11 bases between. This CDR3 comprises 15 residues. This CDR3 is CASSLDTRYTGELFF. The CDR3 coding sequence is TGTGCCAGCAGTTTGGACACCCGATACACCGGGGAGCTGTTTTTT.

In this sample, this clonotype turned up a few times. The rearrangement links TRBV7-9 to TRBJ2-1; TRBD2 matches 11 bases. Trimming removed 5 bases from V and 8 bases from J; junction bases left unmatched: 11. The length of the CDR3 is 16 residues. Germline-derived CDR1 and CDR2 are SEHNR and FQNEAQ (reference sequence). The CDR3 is CASSLRLAGLRDEQFF. As DNA, the CDR3 is TGTGCCAGCAGCCTCAGACTAGCGGGACTGAGGGATGAGCAGTTCTTC.

The chain has TRBV28 and TRBJ2-1; D is perhaps TRBD1 (6 bases). Per the germline V gene, CDR1 is MDHEN and CDR2 is SYDVKM. Deletions cut 7 bases from V and 1 base from J, with 14 bases between. This CDR3 has 15 residues. The CDR3 loop is CASTAGDRSYNEQFF. The CDR3 nucleotides are TGTGCCAGCACGGCCGGCGACAGGTCCTACAATGAGCAGTTCTTC.

This chain links TRBV6-7 with TRBJ2-1; 10 bases line up with TRBD2. TRBV6-7 is classed as an ORF, of uncertain function. The V and J ends lost 2 bases and 6 bases, in that order; junction bases with no gene match: 7. The CDR3 has 16 amino acids. The CDR3 DNA is TGTGCCAGCAGTTACCTCTTTAGCGGGGGGTGCAATGAGCAGTTCTTC. This encodes CASSYLFSGGCNEQFF.

This clonotype was counted many times. V and J are TRBV29-1 and TRBJ2-1; tentative D call: TRBD1 (6 bases). This CDR3 spans 16 amino acids. CDR1 is SQVTM and CDR2 is ANQGSEA in the germline V gene. Trimming stripped 0 bases from V and 5 bases from J, with 17 bases between. The CDR3 reads CSVEDFELGADNEQFF. The CDR3 DNA reads as TGCAGCGTTGAAGATTTTGAATTGGGGGCTGACAATGAGCAGTTCTTC.

The chain uses TRBV20-1 and TRBJ2-3, with a weak D call TRBD2 (6 bases). Germline CDR1 and CDR2: DFQATT and SNEGSKA (reference sequence). The CDR3 runs to 14 residues. Trimming removed 0 bases from V and 3 bases from J, with 10 bases in between. CDR3 sequence reads: CSARDTGVTDTQYF. DNA of the CDR3: TGCAGTGCTAGAGATACGGGAGTGACAGATACGCAGTATTTT.

This clonotype was seen a few times. The chain is built from TRBV28 and TRBJ2-4; D is ambiguous. There are 16 residues in the CDR3. The V end lost 5 bases, the J end lost 3 bases, and 17 bases lay between the germline ends. CDR1 and CDR2 from the germline V gene are MDHEN and SYDVKM. This chain's CDR3 is CASSPFISSVKNIQYF. Written as DNA, the CDR3 is TGTGCCAGCAGTCCCTTTATCAGTTCGGTCAAAAACATTCAGTACTTC.

This clonotype has a count of ten or more. The chain couples TRBV4-2 to TRBJ2-3; D is possibly TRBD1 (6 bases). Trimming pared 2 bases from V and 5 bases from J, leaving 8 bases between. The CDR3 has 13 residues. CDR1 LGHNA and CDR2 YNFKEQ come from the germline V gene. The DNA of the CDR3 is TGTGCCAGCAGCCAATCAGGGGAAGATACGCAGTATTTT. It is translated as CASSQSGEDTQYF.

This clonotype has more than one count but fewer than ten. This chain connects TRBV7-9 to TRBJ2-5; 8 nucleotides align to TRBD2. This CDR3 is 14 amino acids long. Germline V gene sequence: CDR1 SEHNR, CDR2 FQNEAQ (reference sequence). The ends lost 8 bases at V and 5 bases at J; junction bases unmatched: 10. The CDR3 region has the DNA TGTGCCAGCGCCCTACGAGCGGGGGTGGAGACCCAGTACTTC. Its protein product is CASALRAGVETQYF.

This clonotype appeared a few times. This sequence joins TRBV9 and TRBJ2-5; the D gene is possibly TRBD1 (6 bases). The CDR3 sequence is 15 residues long. Germline V lookup: CDR1 SGDLS, CDR2 YYNGEE. Deletions cut 4 bases from V and 1 base from J, with 14 bases between. CDR3 protein: CASSSQGGSQETQYF. The CDR3 DNA is TGTGCCAGCAGCTCCCAAGGGGGATCCCAAGAGACCCAGTACTTC.

This clonotype was recorded at least ten times. The chain links TRBV5-5 to TRBJ1-4; 10 bases line up with TRBD1. Germline V gene lookup returns CDR1 SGHKS and CDR2 YYEKEE (reference sequence). With V trimmed by 3 bases and J by 7 bases, 3 bases remained unmatched. CDR3 length: 14 residues. CDR3 sequence: CASSSGTGVEKLFF. In DNA form, the CDR3 reads TGTGCCAGCAGCTCGGGGACAGGGGTTGAAAAACTGTTTTTT.